This TCR beta chain emerged from a study of cytomegalovirus exposure and HLA in healthy donors. Concerning this clone itself: Its matching antigen is unknown.

Trimming removed 6 bases at V and 4 bases at J, with 12 bases between. CDR3 length: 13 residues. Germline CDR1 and CDR2: KGHSH and LQKENI. General study findings and limits: It was approximately 160 TCR beta chains that were listed as cytomegalovirus-associated.

Vbeta (60) and Jbeta (13) primers were used in the PCR. The assay was immunoSEQ multiplex PCR, and TCRdb's table has in-frame clones only and misses some. The sample yields roughly 200,000 clones, roughly 13% seen once. This TCR derives from a man aged 50-60 years in good health and CMV-seropositive. The sample comprised PBMCs. The chain is built from TRBV18 and TRBJ1-1; D is undetermined. The DNA for the CDR3 is TGTGCCAGCTCCCGAAATGGAGGCACTGAAGCTTTCTTT. Residues: CASSRNGGTEAFF.